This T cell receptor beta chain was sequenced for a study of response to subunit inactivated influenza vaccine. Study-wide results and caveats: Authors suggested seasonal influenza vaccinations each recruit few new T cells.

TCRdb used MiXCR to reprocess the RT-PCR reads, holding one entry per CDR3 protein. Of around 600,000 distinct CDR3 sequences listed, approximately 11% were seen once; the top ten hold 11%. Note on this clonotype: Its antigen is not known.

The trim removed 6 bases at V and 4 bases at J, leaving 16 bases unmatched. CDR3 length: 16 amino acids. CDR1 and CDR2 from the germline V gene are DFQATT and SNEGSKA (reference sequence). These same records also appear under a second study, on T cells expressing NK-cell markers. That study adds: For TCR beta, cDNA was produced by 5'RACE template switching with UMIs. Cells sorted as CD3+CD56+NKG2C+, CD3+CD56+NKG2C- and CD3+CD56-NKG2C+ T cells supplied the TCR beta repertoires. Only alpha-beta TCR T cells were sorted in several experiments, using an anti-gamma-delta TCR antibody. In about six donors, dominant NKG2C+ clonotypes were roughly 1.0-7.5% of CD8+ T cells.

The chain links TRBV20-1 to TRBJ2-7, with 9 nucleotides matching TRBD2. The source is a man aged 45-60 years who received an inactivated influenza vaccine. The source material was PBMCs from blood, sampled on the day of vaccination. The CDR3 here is CSAPRGGTSLLYEQYF. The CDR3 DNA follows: TGCAGTGCCCCAAGAGGTGGGACTAGCCTCCTTTACGAGCAGTACTTC.